Listed below are T cell receptor beta chains from one sample, sequenced in a study of cytomegalovirus exposure and HLA in healthy donors. Some clones are missing from TCRdb's copy, which holds only in-frame ones; the method was immunoSEQ multiplex PCR. The sample carries around 90,000 clones, roughly 86% recorded once. Sequenced: PBMCs. The receptors stem from a man aged 25 to 40 in good health and CMV-seropositive. Both conserved end residues are part of each CDR3. A D gene is named only where the DNA matches it firmly. Size values are once, few and many counts, or a class for expanded clones, and some rows have none.

>TRBV2|NA|NA|TRBJ2-5
CASSAEETQYF
TGTGCCAGCAGTGCGGAAGAGACCCAGTACTTC
>TRBV7-8|TRBD1|once|TRBJ1-4
CASSLGQGRKLFF
TGTGCCAGCAGCTTAGGACAGGGCCGGAAACTGTTTTTT
>TRBV4-1|NA|NA|TRBJ2-1
CASSQDRQDYNEQFF
TGCGCCAGCAGCCAAGATCGGCAGGACTACAATGAGCAGTTCTTC
>TRBV6-1|NA|once|TRBJ2-5
CASRPRSSETQYF
TGTGCCAGCAGGCCTCGGAGTTCGGAGACCCAGTACTTC
>TRBV7-9|NA|NA|TRBJ2-7
CASSLATEYEQYF
TGTGCCAGCAGCTTAGCCACAGAGTACGAGCAGTACTTC
>TRBV5-5|NA|NA|TRBJ2-3
CASSLGPYSADTQYF
TGTGCCAGCAGCTTGGGCCCCTATTCTGCAGATACGCAGTATTTT
>TRBV5-1|TRBD1|NA|TRBJ2-7
CASSLDSGGAGYEQYF
TGCGCCAGCAGCTTAGATTCAGGGGGCGCCGGATACGAGCAGTACTTC
>TRBV29-1|NA|NA|TRBJ2-6
CSVEDYRTEDGSGANVLTF
TGCAGCGTTGAAGATTATCGGACAGAGGATGGCTCTGGGGCCAACGTCCTGACTTTC
>TRBV19|TRBD1|NA|TRBJ1-2
CASSIQTGAGYTF
TGTGCCAGTAGTATACAGACAGGGGCCGGCTACACCTTC
>TRBV5-4|TRBD2|NA|TRBJ2-3
CASSRDWGGDTQYF
TGTGCCAGCAGCCGGGACTGGGGGGGGGATACGCAGTATTTT
>TRBV19|NA|NA|TRBJ1-2
CASSGSGLTGGYTF
TGTGCCAGTAGTGGATCGGGCCTAACGGGAGGCTACACCTTC
>TRBV7-2|NA|NA|TRBJ2-3
CASSLYLGGDTQYF
TGTGCCAGCAGCTTATATCTAGGGGGAGATACGCAGTATTTT
>TRBV23-1|TRBD2|NA|TRBJ2-7
CASSQSLASGRAAESHKTYEQYF
TGCGCCAGCAGTCAATCTCTGGCTAGCGGGAGGGCCGCCGAATCCCACAAGACCTACGAGCAGTACTTC
>TRBV2|NA|NA|TRBJ2-7
CASSDWAGVRNEQYF
TGTGCCAGCAGTGACTGGGCAGGGGTGAGGAACGAGCAGTACTTC
>TRBV11-2|TRBD1|NA|TRBJ1-1
CASSFSQGAAEAFF
TGTGCCAGCAGCTTCAGTCAGGGGGCAGCTGAAGCTTTCTTT
>TRBV6-1|TRBD2|NA|TRBJ2-1
CASIPGAGASNEQFF
TGTGCCAGCATCCCCGGCGCGGGAGCGTCCAATGAGCAGTTCTTC
>TRBV30|NA|NA|TRBJ1-1
CAWSVASEAAFF
TGTGCCTGGAGTGTCGCGTCGGAGGCAGCTTTCTTT
>TRBV27|NA|NA|TRBJ1-1
CASSLDTEAFF
TGTGCCAGCAGCCTTGACACTGAAGCTTTCTTT
>TRBV11-2|NA|NA|TRBJ2-2
CASSLDLGVGELFF
TGTGCCAGCAGCTTAGATCTAGGGGTCGGGGAGCTGTTTTTT
>TRBV18|NA|NA|TRBJ2-1
CASSKSRDNYNEQFF
TGTGCCAGCTCAAAGTCCCGGGACAACTACAATGAGCAGTTCTTC
>TRBV19|TRBD2|NA|TRBJ2-4
CASRLGSLAGVAEGNIQYF
TGTGCCAGTAGGCTAGGGTCCCTAGCGGGAGTCGCGGAGGGGAACATTCAGTACTTC
>TRBV4-1|NA|once|TRBJ2-5
CASSLRGTSETQYF
TGCGCCAGCAGCCTAAGGGGCACCTCAGAGACCCAGTACTTC
>TRBV4-1|NA|NA|TRBJ2-2
CASSQDPSGTGELFF
TGCGCCAGCAGCCAAGATCCGTCGGGGACCGGGGAGCTGTTTTTT
>TRBV2|TRBD2|NA|TRBJ2-3
CASIADSGKDTDTQYF
TGTGCCAGCATAGCAGATAGCGGGAAAGACACAGATACGCAGTATTTT
>TRBV5-1|TRBD1|NA|TRBJ1-1
CASSLGDRWNTEAFF
TGCGCCAGCAGCTTGGGGGACAGGTGGAACACTGAAGCTTTCTTT
>TRBV19|NA|NA|TRBJ1-2
CASRAGTANGYTF
TGTGCCAGTAGGGCGGGGACCGCTAATGGCTACACCTTC
>TRBV15|NA|once|TRBJ1-2
CATSPTGSANYGYTF
TGTGCCACCAGCCCGACAGGCTCAGCTAACTATGGCTACACCTTC
>TRBV7-9|NA|NA|TRBJ1-5
CASSLDDRNQPQHF
TGTGCCAGCAGCTTAGATGACAGAAATCAGCCCCAGCATTTT
>TRBV27|NA|NA|TRBJ2-3
CASRQETGDTQYF
TGTGCCAGCAGGCAAGAAACCGGAGATACGCAGTATTTT
>TRBV5-4|NA|once|TRBJ1-2
CASRSEEYYGYTF
TGTGCCAGCAGATCCGAAGAGTACTATGGCTACACCTTC
>TRBV30|NA|NA|TRBJ1-1
CAWSVTGLGTEAFF
TGTGCCTGGAGTGTAACAGGGTTGGGCACTGAAGCTTTCTTT
>TRBV28|NA|few|TRBJ2-2
CASSYGPRFPPRSNTGELFF
TGTGCCAGCAGTTATGGTCCCCGGTTTCCCCCCCGGTCGAACACCGGGGAGCTGTTTTTT
>TRBV2|NA|NA|TRBJ1-1
CASSRQPLIEAFF
TGTGCCAGCAGTAGACAGCCTCTCATTGAAGCTTTCTTT
>TRBV5-1|NA|NA|TRBJ2-5
CASSFVSNGRETQYF
TGCGCCAGCAGCTTTGTTTCTAACGGGAGAGAGACCCAGTACTTC
>TRBV28|NA|NA|TRBJ1-5
CASSPSGKGPFGQPQHF
TGTGCCAGCAGTCCCTCGGGGAAAGGCCCCTTTGGACAGCCCCAGCATTTT
>TRBV5-1|NA|NA|TRBJ2-7
CASSLGISESYEQYF
TGCGCCAGCAGCTTGGGAATTAGCGAATCCTACGAGCAGTACTTC
>TRBV11-2|NA|NA|TRBJ1-5
CASSQSGIKQPQHF
TGTGCCAGCAGCCAATCGGGGATTAAGCAGCCCCAGCATTTT
>TRBV19|NA|NA|TRBJ2-2
CASYKPNTGELFF
TGTGCCAGTTACAAACCGAACACCGGGGAGCTGTTTTTT
>TRBV5-1|TRBD1|NA|TRBJ1-2
CASSFGQDGYTF
TGCGCCAGCAGCTTCGGACAGGATGGCTACACCTTC
>TRBV18|NA|once|TRBJ2-7
CASSPPGLWGYEQYF
TGTGCCAGCTCACCACCGGGACTTTGGGGCTACGAGCAGTACTTC
>TRBV7-6|TRBD2|NA|TRBJ2-1
CASSLLLAGGTHEQFF
TGTGCCAGCAGCCTCCTACTAGCGGGAGGGACACATGAGCAGTTCTTC
>TRBV27|TRBD1|NA|TRBJ1-1
CASSPLRLQGANTEAFF
TGTGCCAGCAGTCCCTTAAGGCTTCAGGGGGCAAACACTGAAGCTTTCTTT
>TRBV27|NA|NA|TRBJ1-2
CASKTALSGYGYTF
TGTGCCAGCAAAACCGCCCTATCCGGCTATGGCTACACCTTC
>TRBV11-2|TRBD1|once|TRBJ1-4
CASSLVPGDRGWENLFF
TGTGCCAGCAGCTTAGTCCCAGGCGACAGGGGGTGGGAAAACCTGTTTTTT
>TRBV6-5|TRBD1|NA|TRBJ2-3
CASSLGQGLVDTQYF
TGTGCCAGCAGCCTCGGACAGGGATTAGTAGATACGCAGTATTTT
>TRBV6-5|TRBD1|NA|TRBJ2-7
CASKQRRGLYEQYF
TGTGCCAGCAAACAGCGCAGGGGGCTGTACGAGCAGTACTTC
>TRBV6-1|TRBD1|NA|TRBJ2-3
CASMRDRESDTQYF
TGTGCCAGCATGCGGGACAGGGAATCAGATACGCAGTATTTT
>TRBV19|NA|NA|TRBJ2-7
CASSPGEKPYEQYF
TGTGCCAGTAGTCCAGGGGAAAAACCTTACGAGCAGTACTTC
>TRBV5-6|TRBD1|few|TRBJ2-6
CASSLDRGTGANVLTF
TGTGCCAGCAGCCTGGACAGGGGTACTGGGGCCAACGTCCTGACTTTC
>TRBV6-1|NA|NA|TRBJ2-7
CASSDNYEQYF
TGTGCCAGCTCCGACAACTACGAGCAGTACTTC
>TRBV5-1|TRBD1|NA|TRBJ2-7
CASSRDSTYEQYF
TGCGCCAGCAGCAGGGACAGCACCTACGAGCAGTACTTC
>TRBV28|TRBD2|NA|TRBJ2-2
CASSLSGLAGGPNTGELFF
TGTGCCAGCAGTCTATCGGGACTAGCGGGAGGGCCGAACACCGGGGAGCTGTTTTTT
>TRBV10-3|NA|NA|TRBJ1-1
CAISQGLTEAFF
TGTGCCATCAGTCAGGGGCTCACTGAAGCTTTCTTT
>TRBV7-9|TRBD2|NA|TRBJ2-7
CASGLATSGSWYEQYF
TGTGCCAGCGGCTTAGCTACTAGCGGGAGTTGGTACGAGCAGTACTTC